Following are 23 T cell receptor beta chains from one sample sequenced in a study of cytomegalovirus exposure and HLA in healthy donors. PCR amplification relied on 60 Vbeta primers (plus 13 Jbeta primers). Libraries were prepared by immunoSEQ multiplex PCR; TCRdb keeps only in-frame clonotypes and omits some of them. The table has roughly 130,000 clones, more than 65% seen once; the top ten hold under 3%. Sequenced material: PBMCs. The receptors derive from a young woman in good health and CMV-seropositive.

The V call is TRBV7-2, the J call TRBJ2-5; the match to TRBD2 covers 9 bases. The germline gives CDR1 SGHTA, CDR2 FQGNSA. The V and J ends lost 5 bases and 4 bases, in that order; junction bases with no gene match: 5. CDR3 length: 14 residues. The CDR3 is CASSSAGGPETQYF. The CDR3 DNA sequence: TGTGCCAGCAGCAGTGCGGGGGGGCCAGAGACCCAGTACTTC.

The CDR3 DNA is TGTGCCAGCAGCCAAGAGGGGGGCGGGGGGAAGGGGCAGTTCTTC. Protein product: CASSQEGGGGKGQFF. The rearrangement uses TRBV4-2 and TRBJ2-1; TRBD2 agrees at 8 bases. The V segment lost 0 bases and the J segment 12 bases; nucleotides outside the gene matches: 10. Germline V gene sequence: CDR1 LGHNA, CDR2 YNFKEQ. The CDR3 is 15 residues long.

The rearrangement links TRBV27 to TRBJ2-2, with 7 nucleotides matching TRBD2. CDR3 size: 17 residues. V was clipped by 5 bases and J by 2 bases; unmatched bases: 11. CDR1 is MNHEY, CDR2 SMNVEV, per germline (reference sequence). The chain's CDR3 is CASSPMTWTRNTGELFF. CDR3 nucleotides: TGTGCCAGCAGTCCCATGACCTGGACTAGAAACACCGGGGAGCTGTTTTTT.

The chain employs TRBV7-6 and TRBJ2-1; weak D call: TRBD1 (6 bases). In germline, CDR1 is SGHVS, CDR2 FNYEAQ. The ends were cut back, 2 bases at V and 5 bases at J, with 13 bases in the middle. CDR3 length: 15 amino acids. For the CDR3, the DNA is TGTGCCAGCAGCTTATGGGCAGGGGCAGACAATGAGCAGTTCTTC. Translation: CASSLWAGADNEQFF.

This chain joins TRBV5-1 and TRBJ1-2; 8 nucleotides match TRBD1. Losses at the gene ends were 4 bases for V and 6 bases for J; bases not matched to a gene: 17. The CDR3 is 17 residues long. Germline assignment: CDR1 SGHRS and CDR2 YFSETQ. The CDR3 DNA is TGCGCCAGCAGCCCCGACAGGGGTCCCCCCTATCCGGATGGCTACACCTTC. This translates into CASSPDRGPPYPDGYTF.

The J gene is TRBJ2-5, the V gene TRBV4-1, with TRBD2 identical over 12 bases. Germline trimming cut 5 bases from V and 3 bases from J; bases unmatched to any gene: 13. Germline assignment: CDR1 MGHRA and CDR2 YSYEKL. The CDR3 loop spans 18 amino acids. CDR3 nucleotides: TGCGCCAGCAGCTCACGGGGAGGACTAGCGGGGCATGAAGAGACCCAGTACTTC. Its translation is CASSSRGGLAGHEETQYF.

V gene TRBV5-1 combines with J gene TRBJ2-1; 7 bases map to TRBD2. Losses at the gene ends were 0 bases for V and 4 bases for J; bases not matched to a gene: 4. Germline V CDR1 and CDR2: SGHRS, YFSETQ. The CDR3 is 15 amino acids. The CDR3 loop is CASSLALAVYNEQFF. CDR3 in DNA: TGCGCCAGCAGCTTGGCCCTAGCGGTATACAATGAGCAGTTCTTC.

The chain employs TRBV7-6 and TRBJ1-5; tentatively, D is TRBD1 (5 bases). Germline CDR1 is SGHVS and CDR2 is FNYEAQ. The CDR3 runs 16 residues. V was shortened by 1 base and J by 2 bases, with 12 bases between the two germline ends. CDR3 nucleotides: TGTGCCAGCAGCTTAGGGGGGGACGGCCGCAATCAGCCCCAGCATTTT. It is translated as CASSLGGDGRNQPQHF.

This clone was seen only once. The gene calls are TRBV7-9 and TRBJ1-2; D is possibly TRBD1 (5 bases). Per germline, CDR1 SEHNR and CDR2 FQNEAQ (reference sequence). V was shortened by 5 bases and J by 3 bases, with 16 bases between the two germline ends. The CDR3 has 15 amino acids. The CDR3 DNA is TGTGCCAGCAGCGTAAGGCTCTCGGGGGACTATGGCTACACCTTC. Residues: CASSVRLSGDYGYTF.

The J gene is TRBJ2-1, the V gene TRBV11-3; D perhaps matches TRBD1 (8 bases). Trimming stripped 3 bases from V and 12 bases from J, with 12 bases between. CDR3 length: 12 residues. Germline CDR1 is SGHNT and CDR2 is YENEEA. The CDR3 here is CASSLGGTGQFF. Written as DNA, the CDR3 is TGTGCCAGCAGCTTGGGAGGGACAGGGCAGTTCTTC.

This CDR3 reads CASSLEQGTKGEQFF. CDR3 nucleotides: TGTGCCAGCAGCTTAGAACAGGGGACAAAGGGTGAGCAGTTCTTC. The rearrangement joins TRBV7-9 to TRBJ2-1; 7 positions agree with TRBD1. V lost 1 base to trimming and J lost 9 bases; unmatched junction nucleotides: 9. CDR3 length: 15 amino acids. In germline, CDR1 is SEHNR, CDR2 FQNEAQ (reference sequence).

About this clone: The junction departs from germline at one end; a sequencing error may be responsible. J is TRBJ2-3 and V is TRBV7-9; D remains ambiguous. The V gene's germline CDR1 is SEHNR and CDR2 FQNEAQ (reference sequence). The CDR3 is 12 residues long. CDR3 nucleotides: TGTTCCAGCAGCTTCTCCCCCGATACGCAGTATTTT. Protein: CSSSFSPDTQYF. Drawing the rest from reference TRBV7-9 and TRBJ2-3, the complete variable domain is DTGVSQNPRHKITKRGQNVTFRCDPISEHNRLYWYRQTLGQGPEFLTYFQNEAQLEKSRLLSDRFSAERPKGSFSTLEIQRTEQGDSAMYLCSSSFSPDTQYFGPGTRLTVL.

The rearrangement uses TRBV4-2 and TRBJ2-7, with 7 bases lining up with TRBD1. CDR1 and CDR2 from the germline V gene are LGHNA and YNFKEQ. CDR3 length: 16 residues. Trimming cost V 2 bases and J 3 bases; bases outside gene matches: 10. CDR3 in DNA: TGTGCCAGCAGCCAATCCCTCGAGGGGGCCGACTACGAGCAGTACTTC. Translating it yields CASSQSLEGADYEQYF.

The chain is built from TRBV23-1 and TRBJ1-6; D uncertain. TRBV23-1 is an ORF; its function is uncertain. This CDR3 is built from 16 residues. Between the trimmed V and J ends, which lost 1 base and 2 bases, there was a span of 9 bases. CDR3 nucleotide sequence: TGCGCCAGCAGTCAATACAGAGAACCCTATAATTCACCCCTCCACTTT. The encoded protein is CASSQYREPYNSPLHF.

The chain is built from TRBV7-9 and TRBJ2-1, with D possibly matching TRBD1 (6 bases). V lost 5 bases to trimming and J lost 7 bases, with 15 bases between them. The CDR3 runs to 14 residues. In germline, CDR1 is SEHNR, CDR2 FQNEAQ (reference sequence). CDR3 sequence (DNA): TGTGCCAGCAGCCCCGGTAAGGGGGTAAATGAGCAGTTCTTC. Translating it yields CASSPGKGVNEQFF.

This clone was seen a handful of times. The chain links TRBV2 to TRBJ2-2; 8 bases agree with TRBD1. CDR1 SNHLY and CDR2 FYNNEI come from the germline V gene. This CDR3 comprises 15 residues. V was clipped by 7 bases and J by 5 bases; unmatched bases: 9. CDR3 protein: CASIDGQGGTGELFF. The DNA of the CDR3 is TGTGCCAGCATTGACGGACAGGGTGGGACCGGGGAGCTGTTTTTT. Looking up the rest from reference TRBV2 and TRBJ2-2 gives the full variable domain: EPEVTQTPSHQVTQMGQEVILRCVPISNHLYFYWYRQILGQKVEFLVSFYNNEISEKSEIFDDQFSVERPDGSNFTLKIRSTKLEDSAMYFCASIDGQGGTGELFFGEGSRLTVL.

The chain has TRBV11-2 and TRBJ1-5, with TRBD1 as a possible D gene (5 bases). Trimming took 0 bases from V and 4 from J, leaving 10 bases between them. CDR3 length: 15 residues. CDR1 is SGHAT and CDR2 is FQNNGV in the germline V gene. The CDR3 DNA is TGTGCCAGCAGCTTAGATACAGGCGGTAATCAGCCCCAGCATTTT. It specifies CASSLDTGGNQPQHF.

This rearrangement joins TRBV14 to TRBJ2-7; the D is unclear. The germline V gene has CDR1 SGHDN and CDR2 FVKESK. Trimming cost V 6 bases and J 4 bases, with 4 bases left between them. There are 10 residues in the CDR3. CDR3 nucleotides: TGTGCCAGCAGGAGGTACGAGCAGTACTTC. As protein: CASRRYEQYF.

The chain employs TRBV7-9 and TRBJ2-7; possibly TRBD2 for D (5 bases). Trimming pared 4 bases from V and 0 bases from J, leaving 13 bases between. CDR3 length: 15 residues. Germline lookup yields CDR1 SEHNR and CDR2 FQNEAQ (reference sequence). CDR3 loop: CASSSPDSSSYEQYF. DNA for the CDR3: TGTGCCAGCAGCTCCCCGGACTCCTCCTCCTACGAGCAGTACTTC.

This clone was seen once. This chain uses TRBV19 with TRBJ1-1; 7 bases are shared with TRBD1. With V trimmed by 6 bases and J by 4 bases, 8 bases remained unmatched. Germline CDR1 is LNHDA and CDR2 is SQIVND (reference sequence). This CDR3 has 14 residues. In nucleotides, the CDR3 is TGTGCCAGTAGCGTTGGACAGGTGGTCACTGAAGCTTTCTTT. Translated: CASSVGQVVTEAFF.

The chain links TRBV4-1 to TRBJ2-5; 12 bases agree with TRBD2. J lost 7 bases, V lost 4 bases, and 7 bases had no gene match. CDR3 length equals 15 residues. CDR1 is MGHRA and CDR2 is YSYEKL in the germline V gene. The CDR3 DNA sequence: TGCGCCAGCAGCCCTAGCGGGGGGGCCTACGGGACCCAGTACTTC. This sequence encodes CASSPSGGAYGTQYF.

The chain has TRBV11-2 and TRBJ2-7; 8 bases map to TRBD2. The trim removed 1 base at V and 4 bases at J, leaving 6 bases unmatched. CDR1 and CDR2 from the germline V gene are SGHAT and FQNNGV. The CDR3 has 15 residues. The CDR3 sequence is CASSLGEGLVYEQYF. CDR3 coding DNA: TGTGCCAGCAGCTTAGGGGAGGGACTAGTTTACGAGCAGTACTTC.

This clone was counted once. This chain links TRBV5-8 with TRBJ2-5; TRBD1 matches 7 bases. Per the germline V gene, CDR1 is SGHTS and CDR2 is YDEGEE. V was clipped by 4 bases and J by 5 bases; unmatched bases: 8. This CDR3 comprises 14 residues. The CDR3 region is CASSDRQGRETQYF. CDR3 nucleotide sequence: TGTGCCAGCAGCGACCGACAGGGTCGTGAGACCCAGTACTTC.